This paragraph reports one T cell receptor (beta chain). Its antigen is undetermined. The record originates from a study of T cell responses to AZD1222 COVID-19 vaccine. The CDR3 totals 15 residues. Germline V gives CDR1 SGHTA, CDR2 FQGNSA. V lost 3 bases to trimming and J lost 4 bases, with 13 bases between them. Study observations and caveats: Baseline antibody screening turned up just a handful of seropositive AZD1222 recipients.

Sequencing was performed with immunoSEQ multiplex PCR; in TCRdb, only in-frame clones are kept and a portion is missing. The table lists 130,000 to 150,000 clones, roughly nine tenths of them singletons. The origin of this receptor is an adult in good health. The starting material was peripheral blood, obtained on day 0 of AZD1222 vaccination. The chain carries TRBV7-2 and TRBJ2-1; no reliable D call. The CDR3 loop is CASSFDGNAYNEQFF. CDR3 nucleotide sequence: TGTGCCAGCAGCTTCGACGGTAACGCTTACAATGAGCAGTTCTTC.